Listed here are 21 T cell receptor beta chains from one sample, sequenced in a study of radiation and T cells in renal cell carcinoma. As for time point: blood 2 weeks post-SBRT. Treatment described: 15 Gy SBRT to primary tumor, nephrectomy 4 weeks later. Some clones are missing from TCRdb's copy, which holds only in-frame ones; the method was immunoSEQ multiplex PCR. The data show 120,000 or so clones, approximately 75% seen once. Material: blood, obtained from a patient whose treatment included radiotherapy and nephrectomy. Every receptor here comes from a woman aged 55-70 years with renal cell carcinoma.

The chain employs TRBV6-1 and TRBJ1-2; D is undetermined. The CDR3 extends over 16 amino acids. The germline V and J ends were trimmed by 2 bases and 4 bases, with 17 bases remaining between them. CDR1 and CDR2 (germline): MNHNS, SASEGT. CDR3 sequence reads: CASSEFISPGAYGYTF. The CDR3 region has the DNA TGTGCCAGCAGTGAATTCATATCCCCAGGCGCCTATGGCTACACCTTC.

The chain links TRBV11-3 to TRBJ2-1; D uncertain. The CDR3 runs 13 residues. Germline V CDR1 and CDR2: SGHNT, YENEEA. Trimming pared 2 bases from V and 4 bases from J, leaving 6 bases between. The CDR3 DNA is TGTGCCAGCAGCTTATTGGGGTACAATGAGCAGTTCTTC. Protein sequence: CASSLLGYNEQFF.

This chain links TRBV7-8 with TRBJ2-1, with 11 positions matching TRBD2. The CDR3 runs to 16 residues. J lost 4 bases, V lost 2 bases, and 4 bases had no gene match. CDR1 SGHVS and CDR2 FQNEAQ come from the germline V gene. The CDR3 loop reads CASSLKASGGYNEQFF. DNA of the CDR3: TGTGCCAGCAGCTTAAAGGCTAGCGGGGGGTACAATGAGCAGTTCTTC.

V is TRBV18 and J is TRBJ1-4; TRBD1 aligns across 8 bases. Germline trimming cut 1 base from V and 5 bases from J; bases unmatched to any gene: 0. The CDR3 has 14 amino acids. CDR1 and CDR2 from the germline V gene are KGHSH and LQKENI. The CDR3: CASSPRTGNEKLFF. The CDR3 DNA is TGTGCCAGCTCACCACGGACAGGGAATGAAAAACTGTTTTTT.

This rearrangement joins TRBV6-1 to TRBJ1-1; D is undetermined. The CDR3 contains 13 residues. Trimming took off 8 bases at V and 6 bases at J, with 16 bases between the two ends. Germline V lookup: CDR1 MNHNS, CDR2 SASEGT. The CDR3 here is CASGVGRWSEAFF. CDR3 nucleotides: TGTGCCAGCGGGGTAGGAAGATGGTCTGAAGCTTTCTTT.

This clone has a handful of counts. The gene calls are TRBV7-9 and TRBJ1-2, with 12 bases fitting TRBD1. CDR1 SEHNR and CDR2 FQNEAQ come from the germline V gene (reference sequence). This CDR3 is built from 14 residues. After removal of 4 bases from V and 8 bases from J, the junction contained 5 bases not matched to a gene. This CDR3 is CASSSGQGAHGYTF. For the CDR3, the DNA is TGTGCCAGCAGCTCGGGACAGGGGGCACACGGCTACACCTTC.

This clone has just a few counts. The chain carries TRBV30 and TRBJ2-6; D remains ambiguous. The CDR3 is 12 amino acids. Germline loops: CDR1 GTSNPN, CDR2 SVGIG (reference sequence). Trimming stripped 1 base from V and 4 bases from J, with 2 bases between. The CDR3 sequence: CAWSAGANVLTF. CDR3 nucleotide sequence: TGTGCCTGGAGTGCAGGGGCCAACGTCCTGACTTTC.

CDR3: CASSIRDIDEKLFF. The CDR3, as DNA: TGCGCCAGCAGCATAAGGGACATCGATGAAAAACTGTTTTTT. The genes are TRBV10-2 and TRBJ1-4; a possible D gene is TRBD1 (6 bases). Germline loops: CDR1 WSHSY, CDR2 SAAADI. V was shortened by 6 bases and J by 6 bases, with 14 bases between the two germline ends. This CDR3 is built from 14 residues.

The chain uses TRBV19 and TRBJ2-7; D unclear. With 5 bases removed from V and 0 bases from J, the gap between germline ends came to 11 bases. The CDR3 consists of 14 residues. The germline V gene encodes CDR1 LNHDA and CDR2 SQIVND (reference sequence). Here the CDR3 reads CASSVSSYSYEQYF. CDR3 nucleotides: TGTGCCAGTAGTGTCAGCTCTTACTCCTACGAGCAGTACTTC.

The rearrangement uses TRBV7-2 and TRBJ1-2; D uncertain. This CDR3 has 13 residues. V shed 1 base and J shed 8 bases, with 11 bases lying between them. The germline gives CDR1 SGHTA, CDR2 FQGNSA. The CDR3 DNA reads as TGTGCCAGCAGCTTAGTGGTAGGATCCGGCTACACCTTC. It is translated as CASSLVVGSGYTF.

In its sample, this clone was seen once. The chain employs TRBV12-5 and TRBJ2-5; 11 bases match TRBD2. The V gene end was trimmed by 5 bases and the J gene end by 4 bases; junction bases not matched to a gene: 3. Per germline, CDR1 LGHNT and CDR2 FRNRAP. The length of the CDR3 is 14 residues. CDR3 sequence: CASGPGLAGETQYF. The CDR3 DNA follows: TGTGCTAGTGGTCCTGGACTAGCGGGAGAGACCCAGTACTTC.

This clone is a singleton in its sample. The chain joins TRBV6-1 to TRBJ2-7; D is possibly TRBD1 (5 bases). Deletions cut 2 bases from V and 6 bases from J, with 14 bases between. Germline CDR1 is MNHNS and CDR2 is SASEGT. This CDR3 comprises 14 residues. Here the CDR3 DNA reads TGTGCCAGCAGTGAACCCCCTAGGGGCCCCGAGCAGTACTTC. Its translation is CASSEPPRGPEQYF.

This chain connects TRBV9 to TRBJ2-1; no firm D call. Trimming removed 3 bases from V and 0 bases from J, with 4 bases in between. This CDR3 is 13 amino acids long. Germline V gene sequence: CDR1 SGDLS, CDR2 YYNGEE. The CDR3 reads CASSAVSYNEQFF. The CDR3 DNA sequence: TGTGCCAGCAGCGCCGTCTCCTACAATGAGCAGTTCTTC.

The genes are TRBV6-5 and TRBJ2-7, with D unclear. The CDR3 consists of 13 residues. The germline V gene encodes CDR1 MNHEY and CDR2 SVGAGI. The V and J ends lost 2 bases and 6 bases respectively, with 11 bases between them. CDR3 nucleotide sequence: TGTGCCAGCAGTTACAAGCCACTCGCCGAGCAGTACTTC. It encodes CASSYKPLAEQYF.

J is TRBJ1-2 and V is TRBV9; 7 bases match TRBD1. CDR1 and CDR2 (germline): SGDLS, YYNGEE. Germline trimming cut 4 bases from V and 4 bases from J; bases unmatched to any gene: 10. The CDR3 contains 15 residues. This CDR3 is CASSSTTGTAYGYTF. CDR3 bases: TGTGCCAGCAGCTCAACCACCGGGACAGCCTATGGCTACACCTTC.

In its sample, this clone is large. V gene TRBV9 combines with J gene TRBJ1-1; D uncertain. From germline, CDR1 is SGDLS and CDR2 YYNGEE. V was cut by 3 bases and J by 8 bases, with 11 bases left in between. The CDR3 is made up of 12 amino acids. This CDR3 reads CASSAMTPEAFF. As DNA, the CDR3 is TGTGCCAGCAGCGCTATGACTCCGGAAGCTTTCTTT.

A note on this clone: At one of its ends the junction is not consistent with the germline gene, which may arise from a read error. The rearrangement uses TRBV5-1 and TRBJ2-5; 11 bases align to TRBD1. CDR3 size: 15 residues. The germline V gene has CDR1 SGHRS and CDR2 YFSETQ. The CDR3 is CASSFGQGATETQYF. The CDR3 DNA is TGTGCCAGCAGTTTTGGACAGGGGGCGACGGAGACCCAGTACTTC.

This clone occurred once. This sequence joins TRBV2 and TRBJ1-1; possible D gene TRBD1, 6 bases. Germline-derived CDR1 and CDR2 are SNHLY and FYNNEI. This CDR3 is 11 amino acids long. V shed 6 bases and J shed 10 bases, with 12 bases lying between them. In nucleotides, the CDR3 is TGTGCCAGCAGCCGGGACATAGGAGCTTTCTTT. It yields the protein CASSRDIGAFF.

The chain's CDR3 is CASSADRLNTEAFF. In DNA, the CDR3 is TGTGCCAGCAGTGCGGACAGGCTGAACACTGAAGCTTTCTTT. V gene TRBV2 combines with J gene TRBJ1-1; TRBD1 agrees at 7 bases. The CDR3 is made up of 14 amino acids. The ends lost 4 bases at V and 0 bases at J; junction bases unmatched: 2. Germline-derived CDR1 and CDR2 are SNHLY and FYNNEI.

CDR3 DNA sequence: TGTGCCAGCAGTTACCGTCAGGATGGGTCCTACAATGAGCAGTTCTTC. Protein sequence: CASSYRQDGSYNEQFF. This rearrangement joins TRBV6-5 to TRBJ2-1; D ambiguous. Germline V gene sequence: CDR1 MNHEY, CDR2 SVGAGI. Trimming stripped 2 bases from V and 1 base from J, with 12 bases between. The CDR3 is made up of 16 amino acids.

A single count supports this clone. J is TRBJ2-3 and V is TRBV9; tentatively, D is TRBD1 (6 bases). Trimming stripped 0 bases from V and 4 bases from J, with 9 bases between. This CDR3 is built from 14 residues. Germline CDR1 reads SGDLS; CDR2 reads YYNGEE. The CDR3 is CASSVGGGPDTQYF. The CDR3 DNA is TGTGCCAGCAGCGTAGGTGGGGGCCCAGATACGCAGTATTTT.